Presented here are 4 T cell receptor delta chains from one specimen sequenced in a study of γδ T cells in repeated Plasmodium falciparum infection. Gammadelta T cells were flow-sorted from PBMC into Vgamma9/Vdelta2+ and Vdelta2-negative populations for bulk analysis. TCRdb re-processed the multiplex PCR reads via CATT. The data contain tens of thousands of delta-chain clones, 0.9% to 1% of them singletons. The sequenced sample was gamma-delta T cells from blood. These receptors all come from a pool of human donors (malaria-infected and uninfected, not separated).

This clone was recorded many times. A far larger clone is only one base removed, so a read error is likely. The V gene is TRDV2, the J gene TRDJ1; D might be TRDD3 (6 bases). The CDR3 sequence is 16 residues long. Germline V CDR1 and CDR2: GEAIGNYY, EKD. Trimming stripped 3 bases from V and 1 base from J, with 17 bases between. The CDR3 here is CACDAVGGGPTDKLIF. DNA for the CDR3: TGTGCCTGTGACGCGGTGGGAGGGGGACCCACCGATAAACTCATCTTT.

This clone turned up a few times. A far larger clone is just one base off, so this is likely a read error. The sample holds other DNA sequences that translate to the same CDR3. The V segment is TRDV2, and no J call was made; the table's D call, TRDD3, was not checked against the DNA. CDR1 GEAIGNYY and CDR2 EKD come from the germline V gene. The CDR3 contains 18 residues. The DNA for the CDR3 is TGTGCCTGTGACCCGATCGGCGGGGGGCGTCCCTACACCGATAAGCTCATCTTT. This gives the protein CACDPIGGGRPYTDKLIF.

This clone was seen repeatedly, ten times or more. This DNA translates differently at residue 4 from the TCRdb protein, which is that of a much larger clone; a read error is likely, and the protein shown is the DNA's own translation. This sequence joins TRDV2 and TRDJ1, with 9 bases fitting TRDD2. The CDR3 loop spans 23 amino acids. CDR1 is GEAIGNYY and CDR2 is EKD in the germline V gene. In DNA form, the CDR3 reads TGTGCCTGTGGCACCCTCGACCTTCCTACTATCGGGGGACACCACCGCTACACCGATAAACTCATCTTT. Its protein is CACGTLDLPTIGGHHRYTDKLIF.

Notes on this clone: The mismatch at residue 19 between this DNA's translation and the TCRdb protein of a much larger clone likely reflects a read error; the protein shown is translated from the DNA. The CDR3 sequence is CALGPPSLPMVLGGSTTDELIF. The DNA for the CDR3 is TGTGCTCTTGGGCCACCAAGCCTTCCTATGGTACTGGGGGGGTCCACGACCGATGAACTCATCTTT. V usage is TRDV1 and J usage is TRDJ1; either TRDD2 or TRDD3 may fit D (8 bases each). The J gene is absent in TCRdb and was assigned here via DNA matching to germline. Germline CDR1 is TSWWSYY and CDR2 is QGS. There are 22 residues in the CDR3.